One sample yielded the 7 T cell receptor beta chains listed below, sequenced in a study of human T cells and chemical hapten exposure. The time point here: patch test 1, 2 weeks after DPC sensitization. Indicated treatment: therapeutic diphenylcyclopropenone sensitization with weekly scalp DPC. Via MiXCR, TCRdb re-called the RACE reads, giving one row per CDR3 protein. The sample includes around 110,000 distinct CDR3 sequences, about 12% of them seen just once. The specimen comprised whole blood, sampled in connection with sensitization to the hapten diphenylcyclopropenone (DPC). These receptors came from a woman aged 50 to 65 with alopecia areata. Some clones in this sample may be carry-over from other donors' samples.

The chain uses TRBV11-2 and TRBJ2-1, with D perhaps TRBD2 (6 bases). The germline V gene has CDR1 SGHAT and CDR2 FQNNGV. The CDR3 contains 12 residues. Trimming took 0 bases from V and 15 from J, leaving 12 bases between them. The CDR3 bases are TGTGCCAGCAGCTTAGAACGGGGGATGGGGTTCTTC. Its protein is CASSLERGMGFF.

This clonotype was counted only a few times. The chain employs TRBV7-2 and TRBJ1-1; D is uncertain. There are 14 residues in the CDR3. The V gene lost 1 base and the J gene lost 4 bases, with 10 bases spanning the gap. The germline CDR1 and CDR2 sequences are SGHTA and FQGNSA. CDR3 amino acids: CASSLGRTGTEAFF. The CDR3, as DNA: TGTGCCAGCAGCTTAGGGAGAACGGGCACTGAAGCTTTCTTT.

This clonotype has at least ten counts. The CDR3 is CASSFTGRGNSPLHF. CDR3 DNA sequence: TGTGCCAGCAGCTTCACGGGGCGAGGTAATTCACCCCTCCACTTT. The rearrangement uses TRBV3-1 and TRBJ1-6; possibly TRBD1 for D (5 bases). Per germline, CDR1 LGHDT and CDR2 YNNKEL (reference sequence). The CDR3 runs to 15 residues. V gave up 5 bases and J gave up 6 bases, with 14 bases separating them.

This clonotype was detected a few times. This rearrangement joins TRBV4-3 to TRBJ1-1; D not certain. Germline V lookup: CDR1 LGHNA, CDR2 YSLEER. The CDR3 is 15 residues long. V lost 4 bases to trimming and J lost 3 bases, with 15 bases between them. For the CDR3, the DNA is TGCGCCAGCAGCCCCTGGGCACGCCAGCACACTGAAGCTTTCTTT. Protein product: CASSPWARQHTEAFF.

This clonotype has at least ten counts. This chain links TRBV20-1 with TRBJ1-5; 10 bases are shared with TRBD1. Unmatched junction bases numbered 14, after V lost 5 bases and J lost 13 bases. CDR3 size: 14 residues. Germline loops: CDR1 DFQATT, CDR2 SNEGSKA (reference sequence). The CDR3 is CSARHMGQGSSQHF. The CDR3 bases are TGCAGTGCTCGTCATATGGGACAGGGGTCGTCGCAGCATTTT.

The chain links TRBV28 to TRBJ2-5; weak D call: TRBD2 (5 bases). Germline V gene lookup returns CDR1 MDHEN and CDR2 SYDVKM. V dropped 6 bases and J dropped 5 bases, with 13 bases sitting between them. The CDR3 sequence is 13 residues long. The CDR3 sequence: CASRGMGAETQYF. DNA of the CDR3: TGTGCCAGCAGGGGGATGGGAGCCGAGACCCAGTACTTC.

J is TRBJ2-2 and V is TRBV28; the match to TRBD1 covers 9 bases. The germline gives CDR1 MDHEN, CDR2 SYDVKM. V lost 10 bases and J lost 7; bases outside the gene matches: 7. The CDR3 is 13 amino acids. The CDR3 sequence is CATGQGWGGELFF. CDR3 DNA sequence: TGTGCCACGGGACAGGGCTGGGGCGGGGAGCTGTTTTTT. Based on the CDR3 plus reference TRBV28 and TRBJ2-2, the full variable domain is DVKVTQSSRYLVKRTGEKVFLECVQDMDHENMFWYRQDPGLGLRLIYFSYDVKMKEKGDIPEGYSVSREKKERFSLILESASTNQTSMYLCATGQGWGGELFFGEGSRLTVL.